This T cell receptor beta chain was observed in a study of cytomegalovirus exposure and HLA in healthy donors. General study findings and limits: TCR sequences were mostly rare, though some public TCRs occurred in many donors.

This clone was seen just once. Antigen specificity is unknown. TCRdb's table, derived via immunoSEQ multiplex PCR, lists solely in-frame clones and lacks some. The table has 130,000 or so clones, 85% to 90% seen once. Unmatched junction bases numbered 10, after V lost 2 bases and J lost 13 bases. The CDR3 spans 14 residues. Germline CDR1 is SGDLS and CDR2 is YYNGEE. Sequenced sample: PBMCs. This TCR came from a young woman in good health and CMV-seropositive. The chain employs TRBV9 and TRBJ2-1; 9 bases map to TRBD2. Written as DNA, the CDR3 is TGTGCCAGCAGCGTCGACCCAACCGGGACTAGCCAGTTCTTC. Translating it yields CASSVDPTGTSQFF. Complete variable domain (other parts from reference TRBV9 and TRBJ2-1): DSGVTQTPKHLITATGQRVTLRCSPRSGDLSVYWYQQSLDQGLQFLIQYYNGEERAKGNILERFSAQQFPDLHSELNLSSLELGDSALYFCASSVDPTGTSQFFGPGTRLTVL.